The 8 T cell receptor beta chains given below trace back to one sample, sequenced in a study of T cell responses to AZD1222 COVID-19 vaccine. Here immunoSEQ multiplex PCR was the method, and the copy in TCRdb shows in-frame clones only, minus some. Of over 100,000 clones in the sample, around 89% were seen once. Specimen: peripheral blood, collected on day 0 of AZD1222 vaccination. The source is an adult in good health.

This rearrangement joins TRBV7-2 to TRBJ2-2; 10 bases align to TRBD2. This CDR3 is 16 amino acids long. Per germline, CDR1 SGHTA and CDR2 FQGNSA. The V gene end was trimmed by 5 bases and the J gene end by 7 bases; junction bases not matched to a gene: 10. CDR3 bases: TGTGCCAGCAGCCAAGCGGGGGGGCCCCTCATCGGGGAGCTGTTTTTT. Translating it yields CASSQAGGPLIGELFF.

The rearrangement uses TRBV6-5 and TRBJ2-7, with TRBD2 as a possible D gene (5 bases). This CDR3 has 11 residues. The V gene lost 8 bases and the J gene lost 6 bases, with 11 bases spanning the gap. Germline V gene data show CDR1 as MNHEY and CDR2 as SVGAGI. This chain's CDR3 is CASVLEAEQYF. CDR3 DNA sequence: TGTGCCAGCGTTTTGGAGGCCGAGCAGTACTTC.

V and J are TRBV6-5 and TRBJ1-5; 8 nucleotides align to TRBD1. The V gene's germline CDR1 is MNHEY and CDR2 SVGAGI. This CDR3 is 12 amino acids long. With 6 bases clipped from V and 5 bases from J, the junction kept 0 bases outside the gene matches. The CDR3 DNA is TGTGCCAGCAGGACAGGGGATCAGCCCCAGCATTTT. Encoded protein: CASRTGDQPQHF.

The rearrangement joins TRBV6-4 to TRBJ1-5; D not certain. The CDR3 covers 13 residues. Trimming cost V 8 bases and J 4 bases, with 12 bases left between them. In germline, CDR1 is MRHNA, CDR2 SNTAGT. CDR3 region: CASAEGPNQPQHF. DNA of the CDR3: TGTGCCAGCGCAGAAGGGCCAAATCAGCCCCAGCATTTT.

The genes are TRBV5-6 and TRBJ2-7; 7 bases map to TRBD2. The germline CDR1 and CDR2 sequences are SGHDT and YYEEEE. The CDR3 loop spans 13 amino acids. Trimming cost V 1 base and J 7 bases; bases outside gene matches: 5. The CDR3 coding sequence is TGTGCCAGCAGCTTGATCCGGGGGGTTGAGCAGTACTTC. Protein: CASSLIRGVEQYF.

This clone has only one observation. The chain employs TRBV18 and TRBJ2-1; 8 bases match TRBD1. Germline V lookup: CDR1 KGHSH, CDR2 LQKENI. The trim removed 2 bases at V and 3 bases at J, leaving 3 bases unmatched. The CDR3 runs 15 residues. CDR3 nucleotide sequence: TGTGCCAGCTCACCAACAGGACAGGGCTACAATGAGCAGTTCTTC. Its translation: CASSPTGQGYNEQFF.

The chain couples TRBV7-2 to TRBJ1-1; D is unresolved. The V end lost 0 bases, the J end lost 9 bases, and 14 bases lay between the germline ends. The germline V gene has CDR1 SGHTA and CDR2 FQGNSA. The CDR3 is made up of 14 amino acids. CDR3 DNA: TGTGCCAGCAGCTTAGCATGGACGGAGGATAAAGCTTTCTTT. Amino acid sequence: CASSLAWTEDKAFF.

The chain links TRBV6-1 to TRBJ1-5; D might be TRBD1 (5 bases). Trimming left V 3 bases short and J 5 bases short, with 20 bases between. The CDR3 extends over 17 amino acids. Germline CDR1 reads MNHNS; CDR2 reads SASEGT. CDR3 protein: CASSDEVRGAFDQPQHF. CDR3 DNA: TGTGCCAGCAGTGACGAGGTGAGGGGAGCATTCGATCAGCCCCAGCATTTT.